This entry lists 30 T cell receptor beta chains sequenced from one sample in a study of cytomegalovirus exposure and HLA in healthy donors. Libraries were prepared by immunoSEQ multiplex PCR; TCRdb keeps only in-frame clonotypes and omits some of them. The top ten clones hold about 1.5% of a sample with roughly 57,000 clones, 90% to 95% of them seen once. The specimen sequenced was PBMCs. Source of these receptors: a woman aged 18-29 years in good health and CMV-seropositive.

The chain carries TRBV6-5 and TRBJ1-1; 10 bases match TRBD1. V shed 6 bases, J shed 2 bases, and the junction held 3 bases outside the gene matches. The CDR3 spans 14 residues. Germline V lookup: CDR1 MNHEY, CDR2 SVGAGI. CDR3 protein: CASRGQGRNTEAFF. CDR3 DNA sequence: TGTGCCAGCAGGGGACAGGGGAGAAACACTGAAGCTTTCTTT.

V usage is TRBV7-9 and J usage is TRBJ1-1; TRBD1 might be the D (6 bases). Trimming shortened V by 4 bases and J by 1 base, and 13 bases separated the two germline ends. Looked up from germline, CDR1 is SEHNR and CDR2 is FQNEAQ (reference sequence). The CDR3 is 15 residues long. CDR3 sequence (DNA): TGTGCCAGCAGCTCCCACCTAGGGGGGAACACTGAAGCTTTCTTT. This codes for CASSSHLGGNTEAFF.

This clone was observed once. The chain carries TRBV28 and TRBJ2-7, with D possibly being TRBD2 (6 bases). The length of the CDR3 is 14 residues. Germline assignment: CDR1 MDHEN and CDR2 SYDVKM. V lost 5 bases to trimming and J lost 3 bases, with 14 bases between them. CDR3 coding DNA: TGTGCCAGCAGTCCCTCCGGGGGAAGCTACGAGCAGTACTTC. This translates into CASSPSGGSYEQYF.

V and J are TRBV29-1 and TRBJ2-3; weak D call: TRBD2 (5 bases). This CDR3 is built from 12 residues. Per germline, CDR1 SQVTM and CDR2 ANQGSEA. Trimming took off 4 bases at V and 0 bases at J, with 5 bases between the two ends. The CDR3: CSVGTSTDTQYF. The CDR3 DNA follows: TGCAGCGTTGGGACTAGCACAGATACGCAGTATTTT.

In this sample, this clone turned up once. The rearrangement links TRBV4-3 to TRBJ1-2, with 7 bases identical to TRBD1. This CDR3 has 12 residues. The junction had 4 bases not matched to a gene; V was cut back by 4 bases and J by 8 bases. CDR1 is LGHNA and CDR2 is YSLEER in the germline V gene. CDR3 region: CASSPDRAGYTF. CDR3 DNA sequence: TGCGCCAGCAGCCCAGACAGGGCCGGCTACACCTTC.

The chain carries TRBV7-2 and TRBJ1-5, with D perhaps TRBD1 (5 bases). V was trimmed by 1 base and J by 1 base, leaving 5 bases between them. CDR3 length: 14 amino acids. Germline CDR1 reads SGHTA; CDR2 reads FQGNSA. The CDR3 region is CASSLEGSNQPQHF. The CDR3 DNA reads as TGTGCCAGCAGCTTAGAGGGGAGCAATCAGCCCCAGCATTTT.

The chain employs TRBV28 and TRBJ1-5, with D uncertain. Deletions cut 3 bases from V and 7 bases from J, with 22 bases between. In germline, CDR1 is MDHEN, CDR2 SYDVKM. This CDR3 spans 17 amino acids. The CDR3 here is CASSFLLGGQERQPQHF. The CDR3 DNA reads TGTGCCAGCAGTTTTCTCTTAGGAGGGCAGGAAAGGCAGCCCCAGCATTTT.

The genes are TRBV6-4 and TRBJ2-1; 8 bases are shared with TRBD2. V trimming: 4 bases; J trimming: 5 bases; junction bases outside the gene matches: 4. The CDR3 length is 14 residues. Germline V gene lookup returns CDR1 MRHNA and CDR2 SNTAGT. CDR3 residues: CASSAGGEHNEQFF. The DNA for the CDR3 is TGTGCCAGCAGTGCCGGGGGGGAACACAATGAGCAGTTCTTC.

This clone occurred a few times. DNA of the CDR3: TGTGCCAGCAGCTTCGGGGGGGGAGACTACGAGCAGTACTTC. Its protein product is CASSFGGGDYEQYF. This rearrangement joins TRBV7-3 to TRBJ2-7; 8 nucleotides line up with TRBD2. J lost 3 bases, V lost 3 bases, and 4 bases had no gene match. Germline V gene lookup returns CDR1 SGHTA and CDR2 FQGTGA. This CDR3 is built from 14 residues.

Written as DNA, the CDR3 is TGTGCCAGCAGCGTCTGGACAGGGATGAATGAAAAACTGTTTTTT. Protein sequence: CASSVWTGMNEKLFF. J is TRBJ1-4 and V is TRBV5-8; 8 nucleotides align to TRBD1. V gave up 4 bases and J gave up 5 bases; unmatched junction bases: 7. The CDR3 is made up of 15 amino acids. CDR1 is SGHTS, CDR2 YDEGEE, per germline.

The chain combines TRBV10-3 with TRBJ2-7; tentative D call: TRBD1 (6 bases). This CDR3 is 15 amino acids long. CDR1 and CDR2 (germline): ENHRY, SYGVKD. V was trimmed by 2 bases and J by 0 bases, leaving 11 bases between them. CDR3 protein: CAISEPAGDSYEQYF. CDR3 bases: TGTGCCATCAGTGAGCCGGCAGGGGACTCCTACGAGCAGTACTTC.

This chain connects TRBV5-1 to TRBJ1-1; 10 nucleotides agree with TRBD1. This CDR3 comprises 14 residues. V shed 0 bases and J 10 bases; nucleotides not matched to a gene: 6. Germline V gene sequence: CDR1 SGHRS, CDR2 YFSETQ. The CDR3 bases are TGCGCCAGCAGCTTGGCCCGACAGGGGGCTGGAGCTTTCTTT. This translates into CASSLARQGAGAFF.

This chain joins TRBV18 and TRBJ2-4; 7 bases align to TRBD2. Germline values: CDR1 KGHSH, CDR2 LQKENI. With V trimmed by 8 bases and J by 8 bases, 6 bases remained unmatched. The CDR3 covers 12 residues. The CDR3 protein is CASQSAGDIQYF. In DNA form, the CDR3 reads TGTGCCAGCCAATCGGCGGGGGACATTCAGTACTTC.

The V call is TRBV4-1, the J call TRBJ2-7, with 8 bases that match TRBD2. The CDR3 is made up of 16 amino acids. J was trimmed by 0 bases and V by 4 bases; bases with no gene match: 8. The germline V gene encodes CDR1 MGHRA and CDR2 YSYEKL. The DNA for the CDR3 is TGCGCCAGCAGCCGACAAGCGGGGGCGAACTCCTACGAGCAGTACTTC. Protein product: CASSRQAGANSYEQYF.

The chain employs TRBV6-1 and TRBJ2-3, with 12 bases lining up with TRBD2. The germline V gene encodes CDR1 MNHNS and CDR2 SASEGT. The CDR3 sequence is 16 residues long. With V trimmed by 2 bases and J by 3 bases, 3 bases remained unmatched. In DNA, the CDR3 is TGTGCCAGCAGTGAATCTAGCGGGGGGGTTACAGATACGCAGTATTTT. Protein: CASSESSGGVTDTQYF.

As DNA, the CDR3 is TGTGCCAGCAGTTTAAACTTCGTTTCACCCCTCCACTTT. It is translated as CASSLNFVSPLHF. V and J are TRBV27 and TRBJ1-6; D is unclear. V lost 2 bases to trimming and J lost 9 bases, with 8 bases between them. This CDR3 comprises 13 residues. The germline CDR1 and CDR2 sequences are MNHEY and SMNVEV (reference sequence).

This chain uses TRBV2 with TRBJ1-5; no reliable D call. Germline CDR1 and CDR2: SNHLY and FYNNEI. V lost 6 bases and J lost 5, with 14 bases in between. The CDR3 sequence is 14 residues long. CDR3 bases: TGTGCCAGCAGCAGGTCAGGCATTTATCAGCCCCAGCATTTT. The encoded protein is CASSRSGIYQPQHF. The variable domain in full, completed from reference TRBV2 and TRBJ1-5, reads EPEVTQTPSHQVTQMGQEVILRCVPISNHLYFYWYRQILGQKVEFLVSFYNNEISEKSEIFDDQFSVERPDGSNFTLKIRSTKLEDSAMYFCASSRSGIYQPQHFGDGTRLSIL.

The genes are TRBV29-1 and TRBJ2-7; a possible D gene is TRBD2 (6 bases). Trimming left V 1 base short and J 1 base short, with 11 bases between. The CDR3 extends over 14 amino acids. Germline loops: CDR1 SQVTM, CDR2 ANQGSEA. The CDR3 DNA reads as TGCAGCGTTGAAGCGCCCGCGGGGTCCTACGAGCAGTACTTC. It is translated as CSVEAPAGSYEQYF.

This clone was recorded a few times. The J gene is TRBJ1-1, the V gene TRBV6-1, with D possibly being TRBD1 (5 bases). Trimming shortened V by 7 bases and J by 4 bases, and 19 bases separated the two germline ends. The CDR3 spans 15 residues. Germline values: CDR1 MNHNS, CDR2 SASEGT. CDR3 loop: CASTQTLEGVTEAFF. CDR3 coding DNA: TGTGCCAGCACCCAAACGCTAGAAGGGGTCACTGAAGCTTTCTTT.

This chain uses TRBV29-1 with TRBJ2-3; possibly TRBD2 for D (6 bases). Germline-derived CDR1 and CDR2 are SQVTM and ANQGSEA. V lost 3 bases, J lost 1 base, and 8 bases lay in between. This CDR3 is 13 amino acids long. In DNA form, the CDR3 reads TGCAGCGTTGATGCTAGCGGCACAGATACGCAGTATTTT. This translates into CSVDASGTDTQYF.

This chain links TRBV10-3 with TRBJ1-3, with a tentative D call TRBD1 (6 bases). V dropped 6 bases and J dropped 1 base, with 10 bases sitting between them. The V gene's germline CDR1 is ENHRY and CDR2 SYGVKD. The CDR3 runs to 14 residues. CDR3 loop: CAIRETGSGNTIYF. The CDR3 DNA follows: TGTGCCATCAGAGAAACAGGGTCTGGAAACACCATATATTTT.

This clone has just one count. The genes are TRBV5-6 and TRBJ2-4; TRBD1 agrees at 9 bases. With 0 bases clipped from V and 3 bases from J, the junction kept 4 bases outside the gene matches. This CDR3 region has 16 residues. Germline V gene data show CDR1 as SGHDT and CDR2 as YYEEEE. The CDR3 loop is CASSLDRGRDKNIQYF. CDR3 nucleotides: TGTGCCAGCAGCTTGGACAGGGGGCGAGACAAAAACATTCAGTACTTC.

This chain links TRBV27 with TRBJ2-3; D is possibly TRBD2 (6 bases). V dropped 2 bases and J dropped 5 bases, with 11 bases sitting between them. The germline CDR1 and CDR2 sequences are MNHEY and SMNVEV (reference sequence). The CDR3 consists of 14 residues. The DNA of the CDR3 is TGTGCCAGCAGTTTAGCTTCCGGGAGAGATACGCAGTATTTT. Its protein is CASSLASGRDTQYF.

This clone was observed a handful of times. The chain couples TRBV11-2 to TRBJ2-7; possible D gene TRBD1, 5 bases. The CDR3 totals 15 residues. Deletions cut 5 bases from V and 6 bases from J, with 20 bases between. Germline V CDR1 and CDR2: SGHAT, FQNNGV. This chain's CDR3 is CASSQQTERRFEQYF. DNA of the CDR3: TGTGCCAGCAGCCAACAGACAGAGCGAAGGTTCGAGCAGTACTTC. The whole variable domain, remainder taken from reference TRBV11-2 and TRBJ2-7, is EAGVAQSPRYKIIEKRQSVAFWCNPISGHATLYWYQQILGQGPKLLIQFQNNGVVDDSQLPKDRFSAERLKGVDSTLKIQPAKLEDSAVYLCASSQQTERRFEQYFGPGTRLTVT.

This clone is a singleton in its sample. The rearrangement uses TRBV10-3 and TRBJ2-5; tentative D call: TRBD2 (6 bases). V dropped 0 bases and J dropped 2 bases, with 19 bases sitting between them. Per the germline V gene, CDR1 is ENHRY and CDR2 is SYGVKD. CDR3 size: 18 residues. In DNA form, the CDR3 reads TGTGCCATCAGTGAGTCCGGGGGAAGGTTTGTAGGACAAGAGACCCAGTACTTC. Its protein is CAISESGGRFVGQETQYF.

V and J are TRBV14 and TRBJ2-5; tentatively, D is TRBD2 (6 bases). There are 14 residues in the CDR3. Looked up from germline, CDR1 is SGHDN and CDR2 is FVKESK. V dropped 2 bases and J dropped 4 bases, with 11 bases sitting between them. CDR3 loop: CASSQIGSLETQYF. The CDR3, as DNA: TGTGCCAGCAGCCAAATCGGGAGCCTAGAGACCCAGTACTTC.

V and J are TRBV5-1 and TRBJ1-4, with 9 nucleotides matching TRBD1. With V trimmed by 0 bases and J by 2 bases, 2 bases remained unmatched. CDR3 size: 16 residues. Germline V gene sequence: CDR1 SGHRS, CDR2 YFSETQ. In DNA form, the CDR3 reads TGCGCCAGCAGCTTGGACAGGGGGCGGACTAATGAAAAACTGTTTTTT. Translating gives CASSLDRGRTNEKLFF. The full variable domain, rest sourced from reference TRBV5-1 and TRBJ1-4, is KAGVTQTPRYLIKTRGQQVTLSCSPISGHRSVSWYQQTPGQGLQFLFEYFSETQRNKGNFPGRFSGRQFSNSRSEMNVSTLELGDSALYLCASSLDRGRTNEKLFFGSGTQLSVL.

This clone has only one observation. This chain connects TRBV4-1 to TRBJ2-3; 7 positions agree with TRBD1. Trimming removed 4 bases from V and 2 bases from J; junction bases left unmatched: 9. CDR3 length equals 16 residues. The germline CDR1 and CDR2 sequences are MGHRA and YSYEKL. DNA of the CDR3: TGCGCCAGCAGCCTGGGACAGAGAACTTCCACAGATACGCAGTATTTT. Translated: CASSLGQRTSTDTQYF.

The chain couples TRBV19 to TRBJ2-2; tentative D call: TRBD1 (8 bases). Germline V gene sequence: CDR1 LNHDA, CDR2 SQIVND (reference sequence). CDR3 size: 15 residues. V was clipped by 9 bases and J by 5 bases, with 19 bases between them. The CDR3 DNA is TGTGCCAGCACCCTTGGACAGGGAGGGACCGGGGAGCTGTTTTTT. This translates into CASTLGQGGTGELFF.

CDR3 nucleotides: TGTGCCAGCTCAGACACAGGGACCCCCCAAAAAGAGACCCAGTACTTC. This sequence encodes CASSDTGTPQKETQYF. This chain uses TRBV18 with TRBJ2-5; TRBD1 might be the D (6 bases). There are 16 residues in the CDR3. Germline lookup yields CDR1 KGHSH and CDR2 LQKENI. V lost 5 bases and J 3 bases, leaving 19 bases between the germline ends.